Below are 19 T cell receptor beta chains sequenced from a single sample in a study of T-cell memory formation after mild COVID-19. MiXCR, applied by TCRdb to the 5' RACE reads, yields one record per CDR3 protein. The sample shows just over 200,000 distinct CDR3 sequences, over 7.5% of them seen only once. The sequencing sample was made of PBMCs or a T cell subset sorted from them (not recorded which). These receptor sequences come from a man aged 18-30 years who had mild COVID-19 (a few samples of this study predate the infection). Cell type and time point are not known.

This clonotype occurred many times. The V gene is TRBV20-1, the J gene TRBJ2-5; D is unresolved. CDR1 is DFQATT and CDR2 is SNEGSKA in the germline V gene (reference sequence). V dropped 7 bases and J dropped 2 bases, with 11 bases sitting between them. The CDR3 is 12 residues long. CDR3 in DNA: TGCAGTGGGCCGGACGGGCAAGAGACCCAGTACTTC. It translates to CSGPDGQETQYF.

This clonotype turned up a few times. J is TRBJ1-3 and V is TRBV12-3 or TRBV12-4, with no clear D. The CDR3 has 14 residues. The germline V and J ends were trimmed by 8 bases and 0 bases, with 11 bases remaining between them. CDR3 in DNA: TGTGCCAGCGGCGAGAAGACCTCTGGAAACACCATATATTTT. Its protein is CASGEKTSGNTIYF.

This clonotype has ten or more counts. V gene TRBV11-2 combines with J gene TRBJ2-6; D is ambiguous. The CDR3 sequence is 13 residues long. Germline V gene sequence: CDR1 SGHAT, CDR2 FQNNGV. V dropped 8 bases and J dropped 1 base, with 6 bases sitting between them. The CDR3 region is CASVFSGANVLTF. CDR3 nucleotides: TGTGCCAGCGTGTTTTCTGGGGCCAACGTCCTGACTTTC.

This clonotype has a count of ten or more. The rearrangement joins TRBV7-2 to TRBJ2-1; a weak D match, TRBD1 (5 bases). Trimming took 5 bases from V and 3 from J, leaving 8 bases between them. Germline V gene data show CDR1 as SGHTA and CDR2 as FQGNSA. The CDR3 covers 13 residues. DNA for the CDR3: TGTGCCAGCAGCCGCGACAGCTACAATGAGCAGTTCTTC. It codes for CASSRDSYNEQFF.

The gene calls are TRBV5-1 and TRBJ2-3; weak D call: TRBD2 (7 bases). V was pared by 5 bases and J by 5 bases, with 18 bases between. Germline V gives CDR1 SGHRS, CDR2 YFSETQ. The CDR3 sequence is 15 residues long. CDR3 bases: TGCGCCAGCAGTTTTGTCGGAGGGGGGGGAGATACGCAGTATTTT. Its protein product is CASSFVGGGGDTQYF.

The chain carries TRBV29-1 and TRBJ2-1, with D perhaps given as TRBD1 or TRBD2 (5 bases each). Trimming cost V 4 bases and J 6 bases, with 28 bases left between them. The CDR3 has 18 amino acids. CDR1 and CDR2 from the germline V gene are SQVTM and ANQGSEA. The chain's CDR3 is CSVVEGVRRDPTSNEQFF. In nucleotides, the CDR3 is TGCAGCGTTGTTGAAGGCGTCAGAAGGGACCCAACTTCCAATGAGCAGTTCTTC.

This clonotype was counted a few times. The gene calls are TRBV5-1 and TRBJ1-2, with 9 bases aligning to TRBD1. The V gene's germline CDR1 is SGHRS and CDR2 YFSETQ. The CDR3 consists of 16 residues. V was clipped by 6 bases and J by 7 bases; unmatched bases: 16. DNA for the CDR3: TGCGCCAGCACCCTGGGCCCCGGGACAGGGATTTTTGGCTACACCTTC. It yields the protein CASTLGPGTGIFGYTF.

There are a few counts of this clonotype. V and J are TRBV4-1 and TRBJ2-5; weak D call: TRBD2 (5 bases). Trimming cost V 4 bases and J 5 bases, with 20 bases left between them. The CDR3 is 16 residues long. Germline loops: CDR1 MGHRA, CDR2 YSYEKL. This CDR3 reads CASSPKRGAGGETQYF. The CDR3 bases are TGCGCCAGCAGCCCTAAACGGGGAGCCGGTGGCGAGACCCAGTACTTC.

The sample holds a few counts of this clonotype. This chain connects TRBV12-3 or TRBV12-4 to TRBJ2-7; D is unresolved. The V and J ends lost 3 bases and 2 bases respectively, with 8 bases between them. The CDR3 is made up of 13 amino acids. The CDR3 here is CASSFGPTYEQYV. The CDR3 region has the DNA TGTGCCAGCAGTTTCGGCCCCACCTACGAGCAGTACGTC.

This clonotype was recorded a few times. The chain's CDR3 is CASSRLLSSYNEQFF. DNA for the CDR3: TGTGCCAGCAGCCGACTCCTCAGCTCCTACAATGAGCAGTTCTTC. V usage is TRBV2 and J usage is TRBJ2-1; D remains ambiguous. CDR3 length: 15 amino acids. The V and J ends lost 6 bases and 0 bases respectively, with 12 bases between them. The germline V gene has CDR1 SNHLY and CDR2 FYNNEI.

The chain joins TRBV5-1 to TRBJ2-5, with D perhaps TRBD1 (5 bases). Trimming removed 2 bases at V and 0 bases at J, with 8 bases between. The germline CDR1 and CDR2 sequences are SGHRS and YFSETQ. This CDR3 spans 14 amino acids. The CDR3 spells CASSFAGNQETQYF. CDR3 nucleotides: TGCGCCAGCAGCTTCGCAGGGAACCAAGAGACCCAGTACTTC.

The chain uses TRBV4-2 and TRBJ2-7; 9 bases are a match to TRBD2. There are 16 residues in the CDR3. V was clipped by 0 bases and J by 0 bases; unmatched bases: 3. CDR1 and CDR2 (germline): LGHNA, YNFKEQ. The CDR3 DNA reads as TGTGCCAGCAGCCAAGATTCGACTAGCGGCTCCTACGAGCAGTACTTC. Its translation is CASSQDSTSGSYEQYF.

The chain joins TRBV7-2 to TRBJ1-4; 7 bases line up with TRBD1. CDR3 size: 16 residues. V trimming: 5 bases; J trimming: 5 bases; junction bases outside the gene matches: 11. The germline V gene encodes CDR1 SGHTA and CDR2 FQGNSA. CDR3 sequence: CASSPPGGRFNEKLFF. In DNA, the CDR3 is TGTGCCAGCAGCCCCCCAGGGGGTCGGTTCAATGAAAAACTGTTTTTT.

This clonotype was detected only a few times. The chain combines TRBV20-1 with TRBJ2-5; 12 nucleotides match TRBD2. Unmatched junction bases numbered 7, after V lost 5 bases and J lost 6 bases. CDR3 size: 14 residues. The germline V gene encodes CDR1 DFQATT and CDR2 SNEGSKA (reference sequence). CDR3 sequence: CSAETSGGSKTQYF. The CDR3 DNA reads TGCAGTGCTGAGACTAGCGGGGGCTCGAAGACCCAGTACTTC.

There are a few counts of this clonotype. The V call is TRBV20-1, the J call TRBJ2-1, with a possible D match to TRBD2 (5 bases). The germline CDR1 and CDR2 sequences are DFQATT and SNEGSKA (reference sequence). Between the trimmed V and J ends, which lost 2 bases and 4 bases, there was a span of 12 bases. The CDR3 is made up of 14 amino acids. In nucleotides, the CDR3 is TGCAGTGCTAGACTAGCCCACTCATACAATGAGCAGTTCTTC. Protein product: CSARLAHSYNEQFF.

The J gene is TRBJ2-2, the V gene TRBV10-3; 14 positions match TRBD2. This CDR3 is 14 amino acids long. The ends lost 10 bases at V and 5 bases at J; junction bases unmatched: 3. CDR1 and CDR2 from the germline V gene are ENHRY and SYGVKD. The CDR3 loop is CATWTSGGTGELFF. The DNA of the CDR3 is TGTGCCACCTGGACTAGCGGGGGGACCGGGGAGCTGTTTTTT.

J is TRBJ2-5 and V is TRBV27; 8 bases line up with TRBD1. V shed 6 bases, J shed 5 bases, and the junction held 5 bases outside the gene matches. Germline V gene sequence: CDR1 MNHEY, CDR2 SMNVEV (reference sequence). This CDR3 spans 13 amino acids. The CDR3 nucleotides read TGTGCCAGCAGGCAGGGGGCGGCGGAGACCCAGTACTTC. Protein sequence: CASRQGAAETQYF.

In its sample, this clonotype was seen many times. The V gene is TRBV7-6, the J gene TRBJ2-3, with D uncertain. The germline V gene has CDR1 SGHVS and CDR2 FNYEAQ. Trimming left V 1 base short and J 4 bases short, with 15 bases between. This CDR3 region has 16 residues. The CDR3 DNA reads TGTGCCAGCAGCTTAGAGGCTGGTGGGCCGGCAGATACGCAGTATTTT. Its translation is CASSLEAGGPADTQYF.

This clonotype was detected a few times. This chain links TRBV2 with TRBJ2-5; D ambiguous. Trimming left V 10 bases short and J 7 bases short, with 16 bases between. The CDR3 covers 12 residues. Germline-derived CDR1 and CDR2 are SNHLY and FYNNEI. The CDR3, as DNA: TGTGCCACCGGACGGATGGTGGGGACCCAGTACTTC. Protein: CATGRMVGTQYF.